These 11 T cell receptor beta chains share one sample of origin, sequenced in a study of monozygotic twins with inflammatory bowel disease. TCRdb reprocessed the 5' RACE reads, keeping one entry per CDR3 protein, no DNA. This repertoire includes roughly 140,000 distinct CDR3 sequences. What was sequenced was blood. Receptors originate from a human donor with ulcerative colitis or Crohn's disease, or a healthy co-twin of an affected twin (not recorded which).

This chain's CDR3 is CASSSSGTGREKLFF. The chain carries TRBV7-9 and TRBJ1-4; the TCRdb D gene call, TRBD1, has no DNA to confirm it. CDR3 length equals 15 residues. Germline loops: CDR1 SEHNR, CDR2 FQNEAQ (reference sequence).

The rearrangement uses TRBV6-1 and TRBJ2-3; TCRdb selects TRBD1, and the lack of DNA leaves this call unchecked. This CDR3 region has 18 residues. Looked up from germline, CDR1 is MNHNS and CDR2 is SASEGT. The CDR3 reads CASSPPRGREYSTDTQYF.

The chain is built from TRBV20-1 and TRBJ2-1; TCRdb's D gene call, TRBD1, goes unchecked for lack of DNA. Germline loops: CDR1 DFQATT, CDR2 SNEGSKA (reference sequence). CDR3 length: 12 residues. This CDR3 is CSPTPGPNEQFF.

The rearrangement links TRBV7-2 to TRBJ1-4; TCRdb calls TRBD1, which cannot be checked without DNA. CDR3 length: 14 residues. Germline CDR1 and CDR2: SGHTA and FQGNSA. CDR3 amino acids: CASRAGSRGEKLFF.

This chain links TRBV5-1 with TRBJ1-2. Germline lookup yields CDR1 SGHRS and CDR2 YFSETQ. The CDR3 contains 13 residues. CDR3 loop: CASSLDRGSGYTF.

This chain joins TRBV4-3 and TRBJ2-1. Per the germline V gene, CDR1 is LGHNA and CDR2 is YSLEER. CDR3 size: 15 residues. CDR3 in amino acids: CASSQDKQVYNEQFF.

J is TRBJ1-2 and V is TRBV6-1; lacking DNA, the TRBD1 call made by TCRdb goes unchecked. There are 14 residues in the CDR3. Per germline, CDR1 MNHNS and CDR2 SASEGT. The CDR3 protein is CASRKAGGDYGYTF.

The V and J genes are TRBV30 and TRBJ1-3. The CDR3 is 16 residues long. Germline lookup yields CDR1 GTSNPN and CDR2 SVGIG (reference sequence). The CDR3 reads CAWSGQGLRSGNTIYF.

The J gene is TRBJ1-5, the V gene TRBV6-6. CDR3 size: 14 residues. From germline, CDR1 is MNHNY and CDR2 SVGAGI (reference sequence). CDR3 sequence: CASRLDLLNRPQHF.

The J gene is TRBJ2-2, the V gene TRBV20-1; TCRdb reports TRBD1, a call that lacks DNA to check it against. Per germline, CDR1 DFQATT and CDR2 SNEGSKA (reference sequence). CDR3 size: 16 residues. The CDR3 is CSARGLDRTYTGELFF.

The chain has TRBV29-1 and TRBJ2-5. The CDR3 totals 13 residues. The germline V gene has CDR1 SQVTM and CDR2 ANQGSEA. This chain's CDR3 is CSVEALNGETQYF.